This section outlines one T cell receptor (beta chain) sequence together with its context. Its antigen is undetermined. This record comes from a study of long-term antiretroviral therapy in people with HIV. Findings of the study overall: Upon ART, diversity increased but remained lower than transplant donor controls.

The libraries were made with immunoSEQ v3.0 at survey level. Profiled with immunoSEQ multiplex PCR; TCRdb holds only in-frame clones, not every one. The sample holds tens of thousands of clones, approximately 96% seen once. Germline CDR1 reads SNHLY; CDR2 reads FYNNEI. The CDR3 has 13 residues. Trimming left V 3 bases short and J 3 bases short, with 7 bases between. V and J are TRBV2 and TRBJ2-3; no reliable D call. Specimen: unsorted PBMCs, collected 6.6 years after starting antiretroviral therapy. The origin of this receptor is a man under 40 with HIV. CDR3 region: CASSEGSTDTQYF. The CDR3 nucleotides read TGTGCCAGCAGTGAGGGCAGTACAGATACGCAGTATTTT. Together with reference TRBV2 and TRBJ2-3, the CDR3 gives the full variable domain: EPEVTQTPSHQVTQMGQEVILRCVPISNHLYFYWYRQILGQKVEFLVSFYNNEISEKSEIFDDQFSVERPDGSNFTLKIRSTKLEDSAMYFCASSEGSTDTQYFGPGTRLTVL.